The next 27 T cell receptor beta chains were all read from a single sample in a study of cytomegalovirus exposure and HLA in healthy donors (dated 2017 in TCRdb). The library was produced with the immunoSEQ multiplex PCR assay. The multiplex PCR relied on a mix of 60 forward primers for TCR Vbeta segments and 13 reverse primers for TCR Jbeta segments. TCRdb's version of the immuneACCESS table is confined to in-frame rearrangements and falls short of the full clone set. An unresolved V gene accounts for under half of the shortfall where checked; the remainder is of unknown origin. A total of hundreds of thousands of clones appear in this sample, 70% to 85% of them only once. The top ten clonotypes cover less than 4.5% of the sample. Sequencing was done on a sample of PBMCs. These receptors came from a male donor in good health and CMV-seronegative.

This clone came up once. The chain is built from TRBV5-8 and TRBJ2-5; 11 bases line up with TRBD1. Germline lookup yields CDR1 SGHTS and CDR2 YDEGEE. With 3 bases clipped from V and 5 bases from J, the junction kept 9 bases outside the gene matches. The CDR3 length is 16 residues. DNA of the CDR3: TGTGCCAGCAGCTCCGGGGGACAGGGGGTCTGGGAGACCCAGTACTTC. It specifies CASSSGGQGVWETQYF.

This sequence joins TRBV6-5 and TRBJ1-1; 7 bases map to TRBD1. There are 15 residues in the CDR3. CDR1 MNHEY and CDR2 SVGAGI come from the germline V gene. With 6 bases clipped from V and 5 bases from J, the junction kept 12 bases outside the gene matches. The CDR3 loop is CASSQAGQAGTEAFF. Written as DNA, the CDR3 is TGTGCCAGCAGCCAGGCCGGACAGGCAGGGACTGAAGCTTTCTTT.

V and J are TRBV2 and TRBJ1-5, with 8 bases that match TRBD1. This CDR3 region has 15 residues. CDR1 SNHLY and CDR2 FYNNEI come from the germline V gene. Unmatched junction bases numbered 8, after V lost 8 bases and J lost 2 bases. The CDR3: CASGRQGLGNQPQHF. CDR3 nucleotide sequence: TGTGCCAGCGGGCGACAGGGGTTGGGCAATCAGCCCCAGCATTTT.

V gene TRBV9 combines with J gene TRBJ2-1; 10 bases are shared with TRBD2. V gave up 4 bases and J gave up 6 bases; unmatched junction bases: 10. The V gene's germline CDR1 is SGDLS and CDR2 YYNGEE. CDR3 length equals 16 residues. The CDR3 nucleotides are TGTGCCAGCAGCTCCCCCGGGACTAGCGTGAGCAATGAGCAGTTCTTC. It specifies CASSSPGTSVSNEQFF. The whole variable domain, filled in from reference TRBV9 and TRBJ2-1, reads DSGVTQTPKHLITATGQRVTLRCSPRSGDLSVYWYQQSLDQGLQFLIQYYNGEERAKGNILERFSAQQFPDLHSELNLSSLELGDSALYFCASSSPGTSVSNEQFFGPGTRLTVL.

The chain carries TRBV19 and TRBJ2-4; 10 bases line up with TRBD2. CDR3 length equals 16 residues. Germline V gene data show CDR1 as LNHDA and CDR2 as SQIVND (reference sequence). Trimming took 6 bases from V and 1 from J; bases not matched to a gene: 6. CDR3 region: CASRSLAGEAKNIQYF. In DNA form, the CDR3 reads TGTGCCAGTAGGAGTCTAGCGGGAGAGGCCAAAAACATTCAGTACTTC.

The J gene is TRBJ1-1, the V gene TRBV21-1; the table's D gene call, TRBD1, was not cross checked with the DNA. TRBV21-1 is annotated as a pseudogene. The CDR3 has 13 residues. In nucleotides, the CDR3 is TGTGCCAGCACCCCCAGGGCAGACCGCGCAGCTTTCTTT. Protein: CASTPRADRAAFF.

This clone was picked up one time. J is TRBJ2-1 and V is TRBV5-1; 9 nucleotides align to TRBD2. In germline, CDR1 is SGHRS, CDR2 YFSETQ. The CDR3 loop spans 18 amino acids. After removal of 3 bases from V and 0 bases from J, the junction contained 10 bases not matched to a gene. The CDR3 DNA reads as TGCGCCAGCAGCTCCGGACTAGCGCCTAGTAGCTCCTACAATGAGCAGTTCTTC. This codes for CASSSGLAPSSSYNEQFF. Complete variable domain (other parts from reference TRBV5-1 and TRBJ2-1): KAGVTQTPRYLIKTRGQQVTLSCSPISGHRSVSWYQQTPGQGLQFLFEYFSETQRNKGNFPGRFSGRQFSNSRSEMNVSTLELGDSALYLCASSSGLAPSSSYNEQFFGPGTRLTVL.

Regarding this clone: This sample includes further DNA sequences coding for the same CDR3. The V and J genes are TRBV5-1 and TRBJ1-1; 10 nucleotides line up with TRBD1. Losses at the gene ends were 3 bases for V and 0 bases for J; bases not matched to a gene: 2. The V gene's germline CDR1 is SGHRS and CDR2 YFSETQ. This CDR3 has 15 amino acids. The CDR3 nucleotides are TGCGCCAGCAGCTCGGGACAGGGGATGAACACTGAAGCTTTCTTT. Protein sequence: CASSSGQGMNTEAFF.

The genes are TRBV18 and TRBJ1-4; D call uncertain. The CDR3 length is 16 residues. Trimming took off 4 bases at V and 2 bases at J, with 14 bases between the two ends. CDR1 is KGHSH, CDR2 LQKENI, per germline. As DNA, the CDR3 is TGTGCCAGCTCACAACGTGACTCCACGACTAATGAAAAACTGTTTTTT. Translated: CASSQRDSTTNEKLFF.

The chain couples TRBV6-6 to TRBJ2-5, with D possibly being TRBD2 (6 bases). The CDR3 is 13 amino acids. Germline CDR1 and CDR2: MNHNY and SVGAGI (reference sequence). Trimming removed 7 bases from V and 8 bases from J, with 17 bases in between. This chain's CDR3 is CASTLAPTSTQYF. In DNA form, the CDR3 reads TGTGCCAGCACCCTGGCCCCAACTAGCACCCAGTACTTC.

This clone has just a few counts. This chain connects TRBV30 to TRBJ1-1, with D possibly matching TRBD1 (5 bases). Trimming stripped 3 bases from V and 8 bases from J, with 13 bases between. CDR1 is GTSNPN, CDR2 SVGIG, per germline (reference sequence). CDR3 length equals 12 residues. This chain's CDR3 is CAWSHGRDEAFF. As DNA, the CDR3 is TGTGCCTGGAGCCATGGGAGGGACGAAGCTTTCTTT.

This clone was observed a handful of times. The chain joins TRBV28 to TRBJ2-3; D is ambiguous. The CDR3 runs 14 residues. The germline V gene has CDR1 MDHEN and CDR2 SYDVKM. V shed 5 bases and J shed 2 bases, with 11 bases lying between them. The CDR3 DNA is TGTGCCAGCAGTCCGACACCCTCCACAGATACGCAGTATTTT. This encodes CASSPTPSTDTQYF. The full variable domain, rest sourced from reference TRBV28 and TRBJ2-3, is DVKVTQSSRYLVKRTGEKVFLECVQDMDHENMFWYRQDPGLGLRLIYFSYDVKMKEKGDIPEGYSVSREKKERFSLILESASTNQTSMYLCASSPTPSTDTQYFGPGTRLTVL.

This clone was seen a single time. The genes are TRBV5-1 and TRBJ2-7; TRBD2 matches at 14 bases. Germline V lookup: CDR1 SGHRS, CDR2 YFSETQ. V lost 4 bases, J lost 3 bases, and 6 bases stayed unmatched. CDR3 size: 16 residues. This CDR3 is CASSPGLAGGVYEQYF. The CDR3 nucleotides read TGCGCCAGCAGCCCAGGACTAGCGGGAGGAGTCTACGAGCAGTACTTC.

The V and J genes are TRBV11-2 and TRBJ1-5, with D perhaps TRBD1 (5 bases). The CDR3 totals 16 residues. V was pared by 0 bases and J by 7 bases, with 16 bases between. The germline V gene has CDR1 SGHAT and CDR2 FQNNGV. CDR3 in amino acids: CASSLDRAGSGQPQHF. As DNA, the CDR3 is TGTGCCAGCAGCTTAGATAGGGCAGGGTCGGGCCAGCCCCAGCATTTT. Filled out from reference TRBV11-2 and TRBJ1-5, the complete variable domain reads EAGVAQSPRYKIIEKRQSVAFWCNPISGHATLYWYQQILGQGPKLLIQFQNNGVVDDSQLPKDRFSAERLKGVDSTLKIQPAKLEDSAVYLCASSLDRAGSGQPQHFGDGTRLSIL.

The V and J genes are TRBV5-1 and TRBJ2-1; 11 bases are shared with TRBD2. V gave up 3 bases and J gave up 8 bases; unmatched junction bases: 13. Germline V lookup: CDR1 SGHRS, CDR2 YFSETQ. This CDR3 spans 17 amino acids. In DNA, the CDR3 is TGCGCCAGCAGCTGGACGACCTTACTAGCGGGAGACGATGAGCAGTTCTTC. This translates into CASSWTTLLAGDDEQFF.

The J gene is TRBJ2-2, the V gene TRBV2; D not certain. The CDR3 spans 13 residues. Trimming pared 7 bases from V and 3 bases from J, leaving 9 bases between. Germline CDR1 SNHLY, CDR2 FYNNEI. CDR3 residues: CASTPAYTGELFF. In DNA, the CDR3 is TGTGCCAGCACCCCAGCGTACACCGGGGAGCTGTTTTTT.

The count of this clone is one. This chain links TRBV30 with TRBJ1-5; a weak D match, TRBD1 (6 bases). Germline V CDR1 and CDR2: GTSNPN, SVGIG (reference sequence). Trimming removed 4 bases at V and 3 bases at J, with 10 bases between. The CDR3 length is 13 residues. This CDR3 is CAWNGGLNQPQHF. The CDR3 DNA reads TGTGCCTGGAATGGGGGCCTCAATCAGCCCCAGCATTTT.

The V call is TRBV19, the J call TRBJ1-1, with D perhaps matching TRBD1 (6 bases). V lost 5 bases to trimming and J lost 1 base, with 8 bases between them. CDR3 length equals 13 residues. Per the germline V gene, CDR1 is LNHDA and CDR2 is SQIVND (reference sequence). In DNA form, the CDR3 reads TGTGCCAGTAGTGCCAGGGGGAACACTGAAGCTTTCTTT. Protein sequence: CASSARGNTEAFF. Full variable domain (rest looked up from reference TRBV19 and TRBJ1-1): DGGITQSPKYLFRKEGQNVTLSCEQNLNHDAMYWYRQDPGQGLRLIYYSQIVNDFQKGDIAEGYSVSREKKESFPLTVTSAQKNPTAFYLCASSARGNTEAFFGQGTRLTVV.

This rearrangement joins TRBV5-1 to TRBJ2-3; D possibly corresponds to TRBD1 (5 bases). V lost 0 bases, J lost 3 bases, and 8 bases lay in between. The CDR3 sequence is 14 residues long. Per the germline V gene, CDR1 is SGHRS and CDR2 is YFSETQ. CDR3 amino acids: CASSLVSGTDTQYF. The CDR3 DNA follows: TGCGCCAGCAGCTTGGTTTCAGGGACAGATACGCAGTATTTT.

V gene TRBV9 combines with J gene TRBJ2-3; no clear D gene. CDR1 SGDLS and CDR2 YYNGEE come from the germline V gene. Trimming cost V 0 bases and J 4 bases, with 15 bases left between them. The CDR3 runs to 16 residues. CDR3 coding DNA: TGTGCCAGCAGCGTAGGCGCCACTCCTAGGCCAGATACGCAGTATTTT. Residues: CASSVGATPRPDTQYF.

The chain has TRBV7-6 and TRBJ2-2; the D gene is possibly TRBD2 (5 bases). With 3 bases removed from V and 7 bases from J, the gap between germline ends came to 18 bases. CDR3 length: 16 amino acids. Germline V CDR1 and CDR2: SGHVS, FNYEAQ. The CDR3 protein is CASSFGVAGSSGELFF. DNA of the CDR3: TGTGCCAGCAGCTTTGGCGTGGCGGGTTCAAGCGGGGAGCTGTTTTTT.

The CDR3 nucleotides are TGTGCCAGCAGTTTAAGAGAGGGGGGGCCCTACGAGCAGTACTTC. Translated: CASSLREGGPYEQYF. The chain has TRBV28 and TRBJ2-7; maybe TRBD2 (7 bases). In germline, CDR1 is MDHEN, CDR2 SYDVKM. CDR3 length: 15 amino acids. Trimming took off 2 bases at V and 2 bases at J, with 13 bases between the two ends.

CDR3: CASSAQGHSTDTQYF. The CDR3 DNA is TGTGCCAGCAGCGCACAGGGCCACAGCACAGATACGCAGTATTTT. V gene TRBV7-2 combines with J gene TRBJ2-3; the D gene is possibly TRBD1 (6 bases). Germline V gene data show CDR1 as SGHTA and CDR2 as FQGNSA. The CDR3 runs to 15 residues. V was shortened by 5 bases and J by 0 bases, with 12 bases between the two germline ends.

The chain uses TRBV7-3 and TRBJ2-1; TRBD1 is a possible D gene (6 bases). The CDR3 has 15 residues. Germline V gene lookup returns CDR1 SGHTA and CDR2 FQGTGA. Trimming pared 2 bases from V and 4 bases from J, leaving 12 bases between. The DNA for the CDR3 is TGTGCCAGCAGCTTATTCAGGGGTCCTTACAATGAGCAGTTCTTC. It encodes CASSLFRGPYNEQFF.

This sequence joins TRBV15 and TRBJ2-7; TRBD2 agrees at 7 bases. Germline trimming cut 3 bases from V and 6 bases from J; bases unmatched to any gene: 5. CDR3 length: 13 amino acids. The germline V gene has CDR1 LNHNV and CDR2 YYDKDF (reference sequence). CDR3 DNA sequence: TGTGCCACCAGCAGGGGGGGGTTGGCCGAGCAGTACTTC. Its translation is CATSRGGLAEQYF.

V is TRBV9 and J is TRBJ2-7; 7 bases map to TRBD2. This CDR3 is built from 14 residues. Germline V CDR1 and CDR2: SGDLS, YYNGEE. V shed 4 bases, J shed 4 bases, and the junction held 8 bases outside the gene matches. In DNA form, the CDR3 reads TGTGCCAGCAGCTCCGGACTAGGGAGGTACGAGCAGTACTTC. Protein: CASSSGLGRYEQYF.

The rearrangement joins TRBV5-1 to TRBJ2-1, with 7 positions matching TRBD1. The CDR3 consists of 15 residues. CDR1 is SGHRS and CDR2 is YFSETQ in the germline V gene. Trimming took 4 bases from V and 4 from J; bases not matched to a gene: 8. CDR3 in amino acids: CASSLPGTAYNEQFF. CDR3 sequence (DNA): TGCGCCAGCAGCCTACCAGGGACAGCGTACAATGAGCAGTTCTTC.